The T cell receptor (beta chain) under discussion was sequenced for a study of blood T cells in healthy people across ages. This clonotype was observed a handful of times. With a J-beta primer mix and a sample-barcoded 5' primer, a second PCR ran about 7 to 11 cycles. One entry per CDR3 protein results from TCRdb running MiXCR on the 5' RACE reads. The repertoire holds approximately 800,000 distinct CDR3 sequences, with around 50% as singletons. With 5 bases removed from V and 2 bases from J, the gap between germline ends came to 16 bases. The CDR3 has 15 amino acids. The germline CDR1 and CDR2 sequences are MNHEY and SVGEGT.

The chain couples TRBV6-2 or TRBV6-3 to TRBJ2-7; D perhaps matches TRBD1 (6 bases). Sequenced input: blood. The TCR originated in a man older than 75 in good health. The CDR3 coding sequence is TGTGCCAGCAGTCCCCCCGGGACAAAGACCTACGAGCAGTACTTC. Protein product: CASSPPGTKTYEQYF.